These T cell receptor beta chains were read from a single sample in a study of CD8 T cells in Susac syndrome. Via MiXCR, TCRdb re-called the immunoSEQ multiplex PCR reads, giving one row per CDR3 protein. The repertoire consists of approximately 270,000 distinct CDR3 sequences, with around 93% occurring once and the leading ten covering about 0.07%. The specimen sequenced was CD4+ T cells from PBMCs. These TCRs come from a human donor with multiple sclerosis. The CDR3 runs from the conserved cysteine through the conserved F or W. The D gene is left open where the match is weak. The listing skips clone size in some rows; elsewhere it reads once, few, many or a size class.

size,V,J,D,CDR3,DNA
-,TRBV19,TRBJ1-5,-,CASSLGQRGNQPQHF,TGTGCCAGTAGTCTCGGACAGCGGGGCAATCAGCCCCAGCATTTT
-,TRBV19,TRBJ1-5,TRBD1,CASTAGQGAFQPQHF,TGTGCCAGTACCGCGGGACAGGGGGCTTTTCAGCCCCAGCATTTT
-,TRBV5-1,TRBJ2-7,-,CASSTRPGSYEQYF,TGCGCCAGCAGTACCCGACCGGGGTCCTACGAGCAGTACTTC
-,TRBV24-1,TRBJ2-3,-,CATSEASSTDTQYF,TGTGCCACCAGTGAAGCCTCTAGCACAGATACGCAGTATTTT
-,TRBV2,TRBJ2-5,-,CASSGDTQETQYF,TGTGCCAGCAGTGGTGACACCCAAGAGACCCAGTACTTC
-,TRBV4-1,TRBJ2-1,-,CASSQARGGTPYNEQFF,TGCGCCAGCAGCCAAGCCAGGGGGGGCACCCCCTACAATGAGCAGTTCTTC
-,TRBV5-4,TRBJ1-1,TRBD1,CASSLGQGPEAFF,TGTGCCAGCAGCTTGGGACAGGGACCTGAAGCTTTCTTT
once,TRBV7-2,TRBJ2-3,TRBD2,CASSSPTSGATDTQYF,TGTGCCAGCAGCTCCCCGACTAGCGGAGCCACAGATACGCAGTATTTT
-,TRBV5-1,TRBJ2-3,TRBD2,CASSLGLAPPDTQYF,TGCGCCAGCAGCTTGGGACTAGCTCCGCCAGATACGCAGTATTTT
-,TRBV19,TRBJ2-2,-,CASSRGERTGELFF,TGTGCCAGTAGTCGGGGCGAACGCACCGGGGAGCTGTTTTTT
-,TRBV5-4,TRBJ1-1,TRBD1,CASSYDRGPEAFF,TGTGCCAGCAGCTACGACAGGGGACCTGAAGCTTTCTTT
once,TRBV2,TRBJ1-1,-,CASKAQGTDTEAFF,TGTGCCAGCAAGGCACAGGGTACGGACACTGAAGCTTTCTTT
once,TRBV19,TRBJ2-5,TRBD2,CASSVGGGQETQYF,TGTGCCAGTAGCGTCGGGGGGGGCCAAGAGACCCAGTACTTC
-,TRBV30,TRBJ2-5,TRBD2,CAWTQRGGLWETQYF,TGTGCCTGGACTCAGCGGGGGGGCCTATGGGAGACCCAGTACTTC
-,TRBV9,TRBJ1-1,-,CASSVVPANTEAFF,TGTGCCAGCAGCGTAGTCCCGGCGAACACTGAAGCTTTCTTT
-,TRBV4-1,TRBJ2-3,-,CASRGPISTDTQYF,TGCGCCAGCAGAGGGCCTATTAGCACAGATACGCAGTATTTT
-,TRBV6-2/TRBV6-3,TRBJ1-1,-,CASRPGRVGYTEAFF,TGTGCCAGCAGACCAGGGCGAGTTGGGTACACTGAAGCTTTCTTT
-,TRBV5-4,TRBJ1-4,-,CASSLDGRLNEKLFF,TGTGCCAGCAGCTTGGACGGACGACTTAATGAAAAACTGTTTTTT
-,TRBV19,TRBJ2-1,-,CASSISISRLQGFDNEQFF,TGTGCCAGTAGTATCTCGATATCTCGGTTACAAGGGTTCGACAATGAGCAGTTCTTC
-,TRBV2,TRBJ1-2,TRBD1,CASSPDRDRRGYTF,TGTGCCAGCAGCCCCGACAGGGATCGTCGTGGCTACACCTTC
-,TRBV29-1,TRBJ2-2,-,CSVGGGEYAGELFF,TGCAGCGTGGGCGGCGGGGAGTACGCCGGGGAGCTGTTTTTT
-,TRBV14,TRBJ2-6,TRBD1,CASSPQGFGANVLTF,TGTGCCAGCAGCCCACAGGGGTTCGGGGCCAACGTCCTGACTTTC
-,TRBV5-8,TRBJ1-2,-,CASSLAGPAGIGYTF,TGTGCCAGCAGCTTGGCAGGGCCTGCTGGGATCGGCTACACCTTC
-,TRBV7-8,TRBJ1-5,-,CASSSPGGDQPQHF,TGTGCCAGCAGCTCCCCCGGCGGGGATCAGCCCCAGCATTTT
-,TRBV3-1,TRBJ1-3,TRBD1,CASSRTAGGSGNTIYF,TGTGCCAGCAGCCGCACAGCAGGGGGCTCCGGAAACACCATATATTTT
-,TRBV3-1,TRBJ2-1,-,CASSQDGREIDEQFF,TGTGCCAGCAGCCAAGATGGCCGGGAGATCGATGAGCAGTTCTTC
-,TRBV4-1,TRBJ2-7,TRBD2,CASSQWETSGGGQYF,TGCGCCAGCAGCCAGTGGGAGACTAGCGGGGGGGGGCAGTACTTC